These 4 T cell receptor beta chains were all obtained from the same sample, sequenced in a study of low-dose radiotherapy and immunotherapy resistance in tumors. Priming of first-strand cDNA relied on TRAV- and TRBV-specific primers (covering alpha and beta chains). With a V-primer adapter and a constant-region primer, TCRs were amplified for around 20 PCR cycles. MiXCR, run by TCRdb on the reads, gives a single entry per CDR3 protein. The repertoire holds around 69,000 distinct CDR3 sequences, with around 30% as singletons. Noted time point: before trial treatment. Sequenced here: PBMCs, sampled before treatment. These receptors all stem from a female donor with ovarian cancer.

Many counts were recorded for this clonotype. V gene TRBV7-8 combines with J gene TRBJ1-2; D is uncertain. This CDR3 comprises 16 residues. Germline V gene sequence: CDR1 SGHVS, CDR2 FQNEAQ. The V end lost 0 bases, the J end lost 6 bases, and 17 bases lay between the germline ends. In nucleotides, the CDR3 is TGTGCCAGCAGCTTAGCGTTCAGCACCTCCTCGGATGGCTACACCTTC. The encoded protein is CASSLAFSTSSDGYTF.

This clonotype was counted only a few times. This chain joins TRBV7-9 and TRBJ1-2; D gene unclear. Germline V lookup: CDR1 SEHNR, CDR2 FQNEAQ (reference sequence). Trimming took 4 bases from V and 4 from J, leaving 16 bases between them. This CDR3 has 15 amino acids. The CDR3 DNA sequence: TGTGCCAGCAGCTCCCCGGCACAGAAATCCTATGGCTACACCTTC. It yields the protein CASSSPAQKSYGYTF.

There are many counts of this clonotype. The rearrangement uses TRBV18 and TRBJ2-3; TRBD1 matches at 7 bases. Germline V gene lookup returns CDR1 KGHSH and CDR2 LQKENI. Unmatched junction bases numbered 12, after V lost 5 bases and J lost 4 bases. The length of the CDR3 is 16 residues. CDR3: CASSDSQGYRADTQYF. CDR3 in DNA: TGTGCCAGCTCAGACTCACAGGGGTATCGCGCAGATACGCAGTATTTT. Drawing the rest from reference TRBV18 and TRBJ2-3, the complete variable domain is NAGVMQNPRHLVRRRGQEARLRCSPMKGHSHVYWYRQLPEEGLKFMVYLQKENIIDESGMPKERFSAEFPKEGPSILRIQQVVRGDSAAYFCASSDSQGYRADTQYFGPGTRLTVL.

The V and J genes are TRBV10-3 and TRBJ1-3; D call uncertain. V was trimmed by 10 bases and J by 0 bases, leaving 16 bases between them. Germline lookup yields CDR1 ENHRY and CDR2 SYGVKD. The CDR3 contains 15 residues. The CDR3 sequence: CATRSDRNSGNTIYF. The CDR3 DNA is TGTGCCACCCGATCCGACCGAAACTCTGGAAACACCATATATTTT.